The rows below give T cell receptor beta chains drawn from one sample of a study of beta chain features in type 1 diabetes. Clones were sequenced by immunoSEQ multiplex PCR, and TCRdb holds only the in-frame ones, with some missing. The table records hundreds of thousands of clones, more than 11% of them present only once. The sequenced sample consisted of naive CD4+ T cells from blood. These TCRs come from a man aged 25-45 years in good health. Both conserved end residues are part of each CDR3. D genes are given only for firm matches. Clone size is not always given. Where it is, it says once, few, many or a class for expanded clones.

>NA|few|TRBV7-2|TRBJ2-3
TGTGCCAGCAGCCAAGCGTCGGATACGCAGTATTTT
CASSQASDTQYF
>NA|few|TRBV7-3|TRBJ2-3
TGTGCCAGCAGCTTAACCTCTAAAGATACGCAGTATTTT
CASSLTSKDTQYF
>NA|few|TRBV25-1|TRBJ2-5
TGTGCCAGCAGTGCCCACAACGCGATCGAGACCCAGTACTTC
CASSAHNAIETQYF
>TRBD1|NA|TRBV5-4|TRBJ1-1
TGTGCCAGCAAGAGGGACAGCCAGAACACTGAAGCTTTCTTT
CASKRDSQNTEAFF
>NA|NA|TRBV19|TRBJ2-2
TGTGCCAGTAGAAAACAGGGCACCGGGGAGCTGTTTTTT
CASRKQGTGELFF
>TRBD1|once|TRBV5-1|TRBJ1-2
TGCGCCAGCAGCCTGACAGGGGCTAACTATGGCTACACCTTC
CASSLTGANYGYTF
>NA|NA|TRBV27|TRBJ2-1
TGTGCCAGCAGAATATTAGGGTCCTACAATGAGCAGTTCTTC
CASRILGSYNEQFF
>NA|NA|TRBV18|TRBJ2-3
TGTGCCAGCTCACTCGACTACTCCACAGATACGCAGTATTTT
CASSLDYSTDTQYF
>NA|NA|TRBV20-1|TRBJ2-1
TGCAGTGCTCAGGGGGGGAATCAGCAGTTCTTC
CSAQGGNQQFF
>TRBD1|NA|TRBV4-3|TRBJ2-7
TGCGCCAGCAGCCACCGGGACAGGAAATACGAGCAGTACTTC
CASSHRDRKYEQYF
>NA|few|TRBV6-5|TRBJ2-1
TGTGCCAGCAGCCGCAGGGGTGAGCAGTTCTTC
CASSRRGEQFF
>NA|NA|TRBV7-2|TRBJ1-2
TGTGCCAGCAGCTTGGAGGTTGGCGGCTACACCTTC
CASSLEVGGYTF
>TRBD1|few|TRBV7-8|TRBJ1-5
TGTGCCAGCAGCTTCCATCGGACAGGGAGGGAGGGCAATCAGCCCCAGCATTTT
CASSFHRTGREGNQPQHF
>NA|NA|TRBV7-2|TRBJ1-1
TGTGCCAGCAGCAAGACGGGACGGTTGAACACTGAAGCTTTCTTT
CASSKTGRLNTEAFF
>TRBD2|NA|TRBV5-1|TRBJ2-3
TGCGCCAGCAGCCCGAGGACTAGTTCCGATACGCAGTATTTT
CASSPRTSSDTQYF
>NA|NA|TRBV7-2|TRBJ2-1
TGTGCCAGCAGCTTAGCCCGGGACTACAATGAGCAGTTCTTC
CASSLARDYNEQFF
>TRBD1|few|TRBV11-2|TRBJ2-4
TGTGCCAGCAGCTTTGACAGGGTCGTAAGCATTCAGTACTTC
CASSFDRVVSIQYF
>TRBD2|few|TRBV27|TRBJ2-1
TGTGCCAGCAGTACCTTAGCGGGGGGGCCGCGGAATGAGCAGTTCTTC
CASSTLAGGPRNEQFF
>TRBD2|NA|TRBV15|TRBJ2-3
TGTGCCACCAGCTCACCTAGCGGGGGGCTTGTCTACACAGATACGCAGTATTTT
CATSSPSGGLVYTDTQYF
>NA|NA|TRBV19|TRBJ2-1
TGTGCCAGTAGTAGACAACTAGCCTCCTCCTACAATGAGCAGTTCTTC
CASSRQLASSYNEQFF
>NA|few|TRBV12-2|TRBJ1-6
TGTGCAAGTCGCCCCGGGGCAGGGTGTAATTCACCCCTCCACTTT
CASRPGAGCNSPLHF
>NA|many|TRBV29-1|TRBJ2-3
TGCAGCGTCATACCTAGCACAGATACGCAGTATTTT
CSVIPSTDTQYF
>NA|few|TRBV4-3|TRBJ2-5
TGCGCCAGCAGCCAAGATGGCGCCGCCAGGACCCAGTACTTC
CASSQDGAARTQYF
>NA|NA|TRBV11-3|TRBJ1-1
TGTGCCAGCAGCTTCAGAGGTGGCACTGAAGCTTTCTTT
CASSFRGGTEAFF
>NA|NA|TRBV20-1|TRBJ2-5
TGCAGTGCTAGAGACGAGGAGACCCAGTACTTC
CSARDEETQYF
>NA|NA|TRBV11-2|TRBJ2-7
TGTGCCAGCAGCTTAGTCTCCTATACCTACGAGCAGTACTTC
CASSLVSYTYEQYF
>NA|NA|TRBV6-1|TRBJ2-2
TGTGCCAGCAGTGAGCGGGGGCTGTTTTTT
CASSERGLFF
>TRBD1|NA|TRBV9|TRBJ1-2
TGTGCCAGCAGCCCCAGGGACAGGAGCTATGGCTACACCTTC
CASSPRDRSYGYTF
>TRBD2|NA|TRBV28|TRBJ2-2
TGTGCCAGCAGACAATGGCGGGAGACCGGGGAGCTGTTTTTT
CASRQWRETGELFF
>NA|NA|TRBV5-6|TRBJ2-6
TGTGCCAGCAGCGCCCTTATCTCTGGGGCCAACGTCCTGACTTTC
CASSALISGANVLTF
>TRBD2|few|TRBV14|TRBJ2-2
TGTGCCAGCAGCCCCACGGGGGGAAGAAACGGGGAGCTGTTTTTT
CASSPTGGRNGELFF
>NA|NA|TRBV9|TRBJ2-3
TGTGCCAGCAGCGTAATCGGACTCCGCACAGATACGCAGTATTTT
CASSVIGLRTDTQYF
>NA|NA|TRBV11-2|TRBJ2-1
TGTGCCAGCAGCGAGAGTGGCTCCTACAATGAGCAGTTCTTC
CASSESGSYNEQFF
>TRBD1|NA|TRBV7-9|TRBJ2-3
TGTGCCAGCAGACTCGGGACAGGAGAAAGGGATACGCAGTATTTT
CASRLGTGERDTQYF
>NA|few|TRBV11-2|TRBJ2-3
TGTGCCAGCAGCCCCTCCCGGGTCACAGATACGCAGTATTTT
CASSPSRVTDTQYF
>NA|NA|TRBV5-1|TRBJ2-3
TGCGCCAGCAGCCCCGGGCACAGCACAGATACGCAGTATTTT
CASSPGHSTDTQYF
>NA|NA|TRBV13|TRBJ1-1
TGTGCCAGCAGCCACCCCGGGACTCGGAACACTGAAGCTTTCTTT
CASSHPGTRNTEAFF
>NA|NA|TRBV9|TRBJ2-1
TGTGCCAGCAGCGTAGGAGTGGAGCAGTTCTTC
CASSVGVEQFF
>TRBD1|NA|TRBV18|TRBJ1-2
TGTGCCACCACAGGGGTCTATGGCTACACCTTC
CATTGVYGYTF
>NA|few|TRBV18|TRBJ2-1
TGTGCCAGCTCACCTGAGGTAGGGACGAGAATCTTC
CASSPEVGTRIF
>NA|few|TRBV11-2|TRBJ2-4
TGTGCCAGCAGCTTAGTCACCGTAGCCAAAAACATTCAGTACTTC
CASSLVTVAKNIQYF
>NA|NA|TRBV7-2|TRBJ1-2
TGTGCCAGCAGCTCGAGGGACCTTGGCTACACCTTC
CASSSRDLGYTF
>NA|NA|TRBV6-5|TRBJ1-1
TGTGCCAGCAGTCCACGATCCTCCCGTTCTGAAGCTTTCTTT
CASSPRSSRSEAFF
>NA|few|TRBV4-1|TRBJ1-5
TGCGCCAGCAGCCCTCCGCAACGACAGCCCCAGCATTTT
CASSPPQRQPQHF
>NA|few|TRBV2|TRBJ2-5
TGTGCCAGCAAACAAGAGACCCAGTACTTC
CASKQETQYF
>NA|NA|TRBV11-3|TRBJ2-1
TGTGCCAGCAAGGAAATTTCCTCCTACAATGAGCAGTTCTTC
CASKEISSYNEQFF
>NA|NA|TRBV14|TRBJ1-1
TGTGCCAGCAGCCAAGAAAACGCCTGGCGGAACACTGAAGCTTTCTTT
CASSQENAWRNTEAFF
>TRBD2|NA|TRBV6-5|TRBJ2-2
TGTGCCACTAGCGGGAGAGGGAACACCGGGGAGCTGTTTTTT
CATSGRGNTGELFF
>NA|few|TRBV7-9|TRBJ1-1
TGTGCCAGCAGCCCGGAGGGGCGGGCTGAAGCTTTCTTT
CASSPEGRAEAFF